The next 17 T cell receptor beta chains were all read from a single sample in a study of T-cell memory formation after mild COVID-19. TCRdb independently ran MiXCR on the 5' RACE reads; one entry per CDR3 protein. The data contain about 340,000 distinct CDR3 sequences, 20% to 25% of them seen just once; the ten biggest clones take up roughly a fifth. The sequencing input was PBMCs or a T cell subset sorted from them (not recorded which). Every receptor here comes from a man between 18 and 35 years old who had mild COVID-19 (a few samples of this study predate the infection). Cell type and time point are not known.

The CDR3 loop reads CASSLAGSEREKLFF. The DNA for the CDR3 is TGCGCCAGCAGCTTGGCAGGTTCTGAGCGGGAAAAACTGTTTTTT. The chain carries TRBV5-1 and TRBJ1-4; no clear D. Between the trimmed V and J ends, which lost 0 bases and 8 bases, there was a span of 14 bases. Germline loops: CDR1 SGHRS, CDR2 YFSETQ. The CDR3 is 15 amino acids.

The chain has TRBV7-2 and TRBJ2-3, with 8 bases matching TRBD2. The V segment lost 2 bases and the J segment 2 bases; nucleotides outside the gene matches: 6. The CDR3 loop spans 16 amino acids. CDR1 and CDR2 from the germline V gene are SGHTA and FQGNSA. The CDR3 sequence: CASSLSGGGTTDTQYF. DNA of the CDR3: TGTGCCAGCAGCTTATCCGGCGGGGGGACCACAGATACGCAGTATTTT. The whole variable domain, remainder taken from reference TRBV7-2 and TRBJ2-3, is GAGVSQSPSNKVTEKGKDVELRCDPISGHTALYWYRQSLGQGLEFLIYFQGNSAPDKSGLPSDRFSAERTGGSVSTLTIQRTQQEDSAVYLCASSLSGGGTTDTQYFGPGTRLTVL.

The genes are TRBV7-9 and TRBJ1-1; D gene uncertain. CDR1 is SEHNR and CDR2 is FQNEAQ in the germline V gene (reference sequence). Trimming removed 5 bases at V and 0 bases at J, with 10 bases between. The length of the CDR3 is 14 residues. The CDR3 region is CASSPDLVNTEAFF. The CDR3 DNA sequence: TGTGCCAGCAGCCCGGACCTAGTGAACACTGAAGCTTTCTTT.

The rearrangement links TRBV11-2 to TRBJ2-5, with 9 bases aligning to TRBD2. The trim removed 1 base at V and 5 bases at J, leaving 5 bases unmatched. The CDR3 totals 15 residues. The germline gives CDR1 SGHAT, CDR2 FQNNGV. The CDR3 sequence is CASSLGSSGAETQYF. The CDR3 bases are TGTGCCAGCAGCTTAGGGTCTAGCGGGGCTGAGACCCAGTACTTC.

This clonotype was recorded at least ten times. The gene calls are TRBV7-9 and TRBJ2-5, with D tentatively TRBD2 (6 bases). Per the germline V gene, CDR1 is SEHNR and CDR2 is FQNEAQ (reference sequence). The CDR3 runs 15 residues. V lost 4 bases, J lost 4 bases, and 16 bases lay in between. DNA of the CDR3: TGTGCCAGCAGCTCCACCCCGAGGACTATAGAGACCCAGTACTTC. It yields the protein CASSSTPRTIETQYF. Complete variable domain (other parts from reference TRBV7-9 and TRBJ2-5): DTGVSQNPRHKITKRGQNVTFRCDPISEHNRLYWYRQTLGQGPEFLTYFQNEAQLEKSRLLSDRFSAERPKGSFSTLEIQRTEQGDSAMYLCASSSTPRTIETQYFGPGTRLLVL.

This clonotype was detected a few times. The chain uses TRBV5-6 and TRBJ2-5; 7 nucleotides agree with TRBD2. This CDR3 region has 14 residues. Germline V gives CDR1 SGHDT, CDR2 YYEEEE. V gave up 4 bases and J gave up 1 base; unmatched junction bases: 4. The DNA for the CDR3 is TGTGCCAGCAGCGCGGGCGGGGGCCAAGAGACCCAGTACTTC. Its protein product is CASSAGGGQETQYF.

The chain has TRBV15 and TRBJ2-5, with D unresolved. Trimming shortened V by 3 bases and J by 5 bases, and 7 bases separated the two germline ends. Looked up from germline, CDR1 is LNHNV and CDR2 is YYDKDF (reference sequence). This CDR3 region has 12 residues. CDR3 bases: TGTGCCACCAGCAGGATGGGGGAGACCCAGTACTTC. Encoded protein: CATSRMGETQYF.

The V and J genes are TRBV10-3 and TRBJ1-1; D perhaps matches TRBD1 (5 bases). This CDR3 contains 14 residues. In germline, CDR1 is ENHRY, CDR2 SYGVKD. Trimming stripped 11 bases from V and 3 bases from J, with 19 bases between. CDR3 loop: CASGFVGGDTEAFF. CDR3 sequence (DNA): TGTGCCTCGGGGTTCGTTGGAGGGGACACTGAAGCTTTCTTT.

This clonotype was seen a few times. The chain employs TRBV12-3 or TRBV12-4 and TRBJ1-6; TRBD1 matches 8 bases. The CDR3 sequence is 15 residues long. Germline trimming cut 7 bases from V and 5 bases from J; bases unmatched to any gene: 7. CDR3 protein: CASTPTGADNSPLHF. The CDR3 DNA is TGTGCCAGCACTCCGACAGGGGCTGATAATTCACCCCTCCACTTT.

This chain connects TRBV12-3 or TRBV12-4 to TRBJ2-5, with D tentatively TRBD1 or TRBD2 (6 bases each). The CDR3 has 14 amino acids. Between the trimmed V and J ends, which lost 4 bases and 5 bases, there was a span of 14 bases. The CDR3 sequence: CASSSKGGRETQYF. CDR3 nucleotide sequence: TGTGCCAGCAGTTCCAAGGGGGGCCGGGAGACCCAGTACTTC.

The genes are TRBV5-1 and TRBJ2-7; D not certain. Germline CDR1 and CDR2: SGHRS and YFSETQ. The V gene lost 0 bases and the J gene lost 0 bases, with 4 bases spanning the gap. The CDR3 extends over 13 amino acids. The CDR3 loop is CASSLASSYEQYF. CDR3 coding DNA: TGCGCCAGCAGCTTGGCCTCCTCCTACGAGCAGTACTTC.

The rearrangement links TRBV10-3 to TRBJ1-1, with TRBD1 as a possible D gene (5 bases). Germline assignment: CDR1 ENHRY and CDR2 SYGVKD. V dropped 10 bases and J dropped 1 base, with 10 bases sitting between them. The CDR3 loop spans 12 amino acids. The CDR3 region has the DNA TGTGCCACCATTGGACAGAACACTGAAGCTTTCTTT. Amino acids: CATIGQNTEAFF.

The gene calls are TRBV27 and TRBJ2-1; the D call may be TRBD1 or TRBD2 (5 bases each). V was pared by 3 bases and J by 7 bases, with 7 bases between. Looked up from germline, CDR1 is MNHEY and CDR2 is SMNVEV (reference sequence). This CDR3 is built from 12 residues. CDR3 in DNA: TGTGCCAGCAGTTTTTGGGGGAATGAGCAGTTCTTC. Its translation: CASSFWGNEQFF.

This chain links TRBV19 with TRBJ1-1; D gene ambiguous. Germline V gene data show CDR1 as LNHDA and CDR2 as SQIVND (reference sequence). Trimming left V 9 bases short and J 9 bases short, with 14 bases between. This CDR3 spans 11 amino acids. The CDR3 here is CASNNWGKAFF. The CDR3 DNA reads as TGTGCCAGCAATAATTGGGGAAAAGCTTTCTTT.

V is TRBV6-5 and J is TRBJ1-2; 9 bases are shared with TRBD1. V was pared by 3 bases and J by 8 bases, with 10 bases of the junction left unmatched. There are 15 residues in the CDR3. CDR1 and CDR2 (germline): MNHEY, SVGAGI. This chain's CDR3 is CASSYQRDRASGYTF. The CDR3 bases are TGTGCCAGCAGTTATCAACGGGACAGGGCCAGCGGCTACACCTTC.

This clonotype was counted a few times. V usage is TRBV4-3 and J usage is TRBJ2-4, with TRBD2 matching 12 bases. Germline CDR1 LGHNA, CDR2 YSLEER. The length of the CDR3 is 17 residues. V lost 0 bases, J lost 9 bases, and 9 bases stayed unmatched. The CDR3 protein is CASSQDHPSGGGTIQYF. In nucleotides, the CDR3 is TGCGCCAGCAGCCAAGATCACCCTAGCGGGGGGGGAACCATTCAGTACTTC.

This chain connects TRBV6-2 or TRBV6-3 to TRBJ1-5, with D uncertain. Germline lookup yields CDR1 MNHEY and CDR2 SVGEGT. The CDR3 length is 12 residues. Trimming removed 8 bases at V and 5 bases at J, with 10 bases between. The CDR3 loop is CASGPSDQPQHF. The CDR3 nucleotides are TGTGCCAGCGGTCCTAGTGATCAGCCCCAGCATTTT.